This T cell receptor (beta chain) comes out of a study of cytomegalovirus exposure and HLA in healthy donors. Germline V CDR1 and CDR2: SGHTA, FQGTGA. The V gene lost 5 bases and the J gene lost 2 bases, with 9 bases spanning the gap. CDR3 size: 14 residues. TCRdb's table, derived via immunoSEQ multiplex PCR, lists solely in-frame clones and lacks some. Of about 330,000 clones in the sample, about nine tenths were seen once. The donors were in the roughly 130-subject validation cohort; that cohort was separate from the approximately 670-subject first cohort. General study points: In the roughly 120 validation repertoires, about 94% of cluster scores exceeded 0, per a later analysis.

This clone has a handful of counts. As yet, its antigen is unknown. The sequence was collected from a young woman in good health and CMV-seropositive. The specimen sequenced was PBMCs. The gene calls are TRBV7-3 and TRBJ2-2; tentative D call: TRBD2 (6 bases). The CDR3 sequence: CASSGTPNTGELFF. The CDR3 DNA reads TGTGCCAGCAGCGGGACTCCAAACACCGGGGAGCTGTTTTTT.